The present T cell receptor beta chain was sequenced within a study of blood T cell repertoires in COVID-19. In the original processing: Quantification of nucleated cells was approximated via reference gene primer amplification. Sequenced by immunoSEQ multiplex PCR; TCRdb stores in-frame clones only, minus some. D and trimming come from the DNA, and the V and J calls and clone size come from that table. The sample has about 200,000 clones, 85% seen once. CDR1 MDHEN and CDR2 SYDVKM come from the germline V gene. The CDR3 length is 11 residues. V shed 2 bases, J shed 14 bases, and the junction held 3 bases outside the gene matches.

The receptor was derived from a man in his forties or fifties who had recovered from COVID-19. The chain has TRBV28 and TRBJ2-3, with TRBD1 matching over 8 bases. The sample taken for sequencing was PBMCs or T cells enriched from blood (not recorded which). CDR3 loop: CASSLRDRLYF. The CDR3 nucleotides are TGTGCCAGCAGTTTAAGGGACAGGTTGTATTTT.